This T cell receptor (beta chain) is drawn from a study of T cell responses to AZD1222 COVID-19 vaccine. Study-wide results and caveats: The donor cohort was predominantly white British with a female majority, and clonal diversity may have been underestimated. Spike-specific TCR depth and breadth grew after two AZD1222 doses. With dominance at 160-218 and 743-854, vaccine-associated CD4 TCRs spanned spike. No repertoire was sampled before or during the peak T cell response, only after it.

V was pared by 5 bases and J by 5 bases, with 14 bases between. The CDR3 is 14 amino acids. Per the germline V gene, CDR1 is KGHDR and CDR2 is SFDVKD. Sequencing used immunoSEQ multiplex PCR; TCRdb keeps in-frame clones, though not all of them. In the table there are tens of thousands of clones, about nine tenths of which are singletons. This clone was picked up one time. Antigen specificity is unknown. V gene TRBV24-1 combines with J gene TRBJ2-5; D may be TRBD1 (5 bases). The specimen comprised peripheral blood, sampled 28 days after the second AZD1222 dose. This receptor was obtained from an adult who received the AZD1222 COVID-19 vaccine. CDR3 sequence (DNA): TGTGCCACCAGTGGGCCAGGGATAAGGGAGACCCAGTACTTC. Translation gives CATSGPGIRETQYF.